The present T cell receptor beta chain was sequenced within a study of T-cell memory formation after mild COVID-19. This clonotype appeared a few times. The CDR3 covers 16 residues. The junction had 6 bases not matched to a gene; V was cut back by 2 bases and J by 4 bases. One entry per CDR3 protein results from TCRdb running MiXCR on the 5' RACE reads. The sample shows about 130,000 distinct CDR3 sequences, 15% to 20% of them seen only once. The chain has TRBV12-3 or TRBV12-4 and TRBJ2-2; TRBD2 matches 8 bases. The TCR originated in a young man who had mild COVID-19 (a few samples of this study predate the infection). Cell type and time point are not known. Sequenced input: PBMCs or a T cell subset sorted from them (not recorded which). CDR3 DNA sequence: TGTGCCAGCAGTTTATGGGGACTAGGGATCACCGGGGAGCTGTTTTTT. This translates into CASSLWGLGITGELFF.